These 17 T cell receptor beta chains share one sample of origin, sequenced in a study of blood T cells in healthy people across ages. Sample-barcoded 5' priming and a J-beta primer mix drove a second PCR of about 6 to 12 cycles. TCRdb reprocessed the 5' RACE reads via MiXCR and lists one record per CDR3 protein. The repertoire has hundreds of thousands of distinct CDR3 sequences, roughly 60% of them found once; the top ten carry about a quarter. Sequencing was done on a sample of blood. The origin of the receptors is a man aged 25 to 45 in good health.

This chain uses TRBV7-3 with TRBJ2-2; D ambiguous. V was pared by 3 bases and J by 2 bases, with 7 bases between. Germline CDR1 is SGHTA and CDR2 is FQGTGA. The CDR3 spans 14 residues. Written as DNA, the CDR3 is TGTGCCAGCAGCTTTGGGGTAAACACCGGGGAGCTGTTTTTT. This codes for CASSFGVNTGELFF.

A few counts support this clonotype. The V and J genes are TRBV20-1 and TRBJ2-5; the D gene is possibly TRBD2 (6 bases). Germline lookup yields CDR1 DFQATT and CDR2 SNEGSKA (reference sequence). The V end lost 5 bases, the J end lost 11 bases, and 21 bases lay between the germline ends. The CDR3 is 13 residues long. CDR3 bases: TGCAGTGCTCGGAGGGAACAGCTGAGCTGGCAGTACTTC. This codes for CSARREQLSWQYF.

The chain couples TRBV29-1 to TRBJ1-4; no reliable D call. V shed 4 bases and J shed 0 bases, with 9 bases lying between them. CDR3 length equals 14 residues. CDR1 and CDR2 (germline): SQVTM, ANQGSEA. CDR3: CSVGTAATNEKLFF. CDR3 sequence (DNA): TGCAGCGTTGGCACAGCCGCAACTAATGAAAAACTGTTTTTT. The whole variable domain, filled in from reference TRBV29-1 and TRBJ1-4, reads SAVISQKPSRDICQRGTSLTIQCQVDSQVTMMFWYRQQPGQSLTLIATANQGSEATYESGFVIDKFPISRPNLTFSTLTVSNMSPEDSSIYLCSVGTAATNEKLFFGSGTQLSVL.

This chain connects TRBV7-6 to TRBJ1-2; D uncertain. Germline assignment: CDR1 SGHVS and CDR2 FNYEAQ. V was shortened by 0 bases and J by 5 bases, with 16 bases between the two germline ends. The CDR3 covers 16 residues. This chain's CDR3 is CASSLAPGSRDYGYTF. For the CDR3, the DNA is TGTGCCAGCAGCTTAGCGCCGGGCAGCCGGGATTATGGCTACACCTTC. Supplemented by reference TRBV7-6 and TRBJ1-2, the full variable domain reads GAGVSQSPRYKVTKRGQDVALRCDPISGHVSLYWYRQALGQGPEFLTYFNYEAQQDKSGLPNDRFSAERPEGSISTLTIQRTEQRDSAMYRCASSLAPGSRDYGYTFGSGTRLTVV.

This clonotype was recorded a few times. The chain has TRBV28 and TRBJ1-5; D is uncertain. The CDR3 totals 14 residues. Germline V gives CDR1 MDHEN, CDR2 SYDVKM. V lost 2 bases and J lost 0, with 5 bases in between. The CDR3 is CASSLDHSNQPQHF. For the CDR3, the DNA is TGTGCCAGCAGTTTAGACCATAGCAATCAGCCCCAGCATTTT.

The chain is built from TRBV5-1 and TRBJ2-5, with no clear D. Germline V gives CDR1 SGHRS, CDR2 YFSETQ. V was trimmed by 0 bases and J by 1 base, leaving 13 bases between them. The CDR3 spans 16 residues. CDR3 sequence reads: CASSLDLTSLQETQYF. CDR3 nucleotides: TGCGCCAGCAGCTTGGACCTGACAAGCCTCCAAGAGACCCAGTACTTC.

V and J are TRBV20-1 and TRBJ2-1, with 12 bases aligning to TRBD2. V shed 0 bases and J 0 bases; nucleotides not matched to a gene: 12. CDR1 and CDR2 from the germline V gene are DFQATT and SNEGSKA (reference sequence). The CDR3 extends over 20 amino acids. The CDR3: CSARDLWGLAGGSSYNEQFF. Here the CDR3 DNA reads TGCAGTGCTAGAGACCTTTGGGGACTAGCGGGTGGGAGCTCCTACAATGAGCAGTTCTTC.

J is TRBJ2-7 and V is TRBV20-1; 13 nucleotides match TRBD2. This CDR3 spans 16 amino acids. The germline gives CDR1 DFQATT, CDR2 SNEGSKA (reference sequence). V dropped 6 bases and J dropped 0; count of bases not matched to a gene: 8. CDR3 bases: TGCAGTGCCGTGACTAGCGGGGGGCTTAGCTCCTACGAGCAGTACTTC. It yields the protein CSAVTSGGLSSYEQYF.

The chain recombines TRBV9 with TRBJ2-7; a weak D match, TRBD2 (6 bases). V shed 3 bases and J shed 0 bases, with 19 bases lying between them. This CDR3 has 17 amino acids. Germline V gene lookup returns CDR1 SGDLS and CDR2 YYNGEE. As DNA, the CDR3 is TGTGCCAGCAGCGAGGGTGGAGGGGCACCCAACTCCTACGAGCAGTACTTC. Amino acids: CASSEGGGAPNSYEQYF.

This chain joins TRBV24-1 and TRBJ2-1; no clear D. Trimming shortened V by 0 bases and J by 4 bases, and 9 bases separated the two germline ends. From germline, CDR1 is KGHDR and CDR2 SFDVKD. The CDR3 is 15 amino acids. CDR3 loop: CATSDLNAAYNEQFF. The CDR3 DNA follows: TGTGCCACCAGTGATTTGAATGCGGCATACAATGAGCAGTTCTTC.

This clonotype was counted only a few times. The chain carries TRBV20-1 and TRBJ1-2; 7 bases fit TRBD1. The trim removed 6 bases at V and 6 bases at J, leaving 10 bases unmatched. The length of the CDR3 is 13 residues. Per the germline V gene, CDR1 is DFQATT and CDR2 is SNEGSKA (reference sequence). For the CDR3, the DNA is TGCAGTGCGTGGGACAGCTACATGCATGGCTACACCTTC. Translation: CSAWDSYMHGYTF.

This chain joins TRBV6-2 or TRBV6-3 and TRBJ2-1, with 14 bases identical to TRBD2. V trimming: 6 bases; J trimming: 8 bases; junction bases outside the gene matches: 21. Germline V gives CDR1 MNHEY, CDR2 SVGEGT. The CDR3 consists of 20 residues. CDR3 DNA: TGTGCCAGCAGCCCATTCCTGACTAGCGGGGGGGCAAAGGTTATCTATGAGCAGTTCTTC. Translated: CASSPFLTSGGAKVIYEQFF.

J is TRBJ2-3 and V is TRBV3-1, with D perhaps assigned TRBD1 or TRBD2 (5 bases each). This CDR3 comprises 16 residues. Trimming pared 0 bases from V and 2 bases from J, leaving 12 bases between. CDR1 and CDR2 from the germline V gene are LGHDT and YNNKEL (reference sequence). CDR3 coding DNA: TGTGCCAGCAGCCAAGATCCGGGACCCAACACAGATACGCAGTATTTT. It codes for CASSQDPGPNTDTQYF.

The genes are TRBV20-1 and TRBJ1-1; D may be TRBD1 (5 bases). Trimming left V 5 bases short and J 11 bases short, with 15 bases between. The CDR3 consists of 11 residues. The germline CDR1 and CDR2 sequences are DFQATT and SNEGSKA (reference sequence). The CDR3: CSAETGLRAFF. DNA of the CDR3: TGCAGTGCTGAGACGGGGCTTAGGGCTTTCTTT.

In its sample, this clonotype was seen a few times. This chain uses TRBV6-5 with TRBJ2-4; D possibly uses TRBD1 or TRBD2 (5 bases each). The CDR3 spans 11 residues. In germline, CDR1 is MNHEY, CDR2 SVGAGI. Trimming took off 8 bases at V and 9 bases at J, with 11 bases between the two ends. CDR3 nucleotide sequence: TGTGCCAGCGAGGGGTTAGGCATTCAGTACTTC. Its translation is CASEGLGIQYF.

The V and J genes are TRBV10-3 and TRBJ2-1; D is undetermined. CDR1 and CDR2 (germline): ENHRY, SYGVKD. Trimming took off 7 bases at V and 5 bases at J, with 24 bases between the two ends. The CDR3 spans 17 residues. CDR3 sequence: CAITTTPSRTDHNEQFF. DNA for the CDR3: TGTGCCATCACCACCACCCCGTCCCGAACAGATCACAATGAGCAGTTCTTC.

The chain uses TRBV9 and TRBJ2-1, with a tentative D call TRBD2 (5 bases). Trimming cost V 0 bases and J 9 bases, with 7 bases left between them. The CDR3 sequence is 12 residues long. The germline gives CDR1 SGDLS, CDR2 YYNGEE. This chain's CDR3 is CASSVGSGEQFF. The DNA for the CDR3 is TGTGCCAGCAGCGTAGGAAGCGGTGAGCAGTTCTTC.